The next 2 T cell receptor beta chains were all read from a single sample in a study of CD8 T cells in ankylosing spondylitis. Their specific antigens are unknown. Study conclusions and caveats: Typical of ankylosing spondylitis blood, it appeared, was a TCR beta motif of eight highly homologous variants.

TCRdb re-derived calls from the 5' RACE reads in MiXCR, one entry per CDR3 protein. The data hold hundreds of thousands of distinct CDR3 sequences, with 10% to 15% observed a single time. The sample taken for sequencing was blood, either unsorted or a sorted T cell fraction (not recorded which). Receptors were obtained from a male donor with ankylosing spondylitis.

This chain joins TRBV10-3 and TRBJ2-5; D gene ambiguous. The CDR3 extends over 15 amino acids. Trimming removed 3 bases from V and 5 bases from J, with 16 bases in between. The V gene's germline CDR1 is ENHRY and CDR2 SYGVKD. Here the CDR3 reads CAISEQFHRNETQYF. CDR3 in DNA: TGTGCCATCAGTGAACAGTTCCACCGGAATGAGACCCAGTACTTC.

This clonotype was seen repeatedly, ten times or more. The CDR3 region has the DNA TGTGCCAGCACCGAGTTAGGGCGGGAGGGCCCAGATACGCAGTATTTT. Amino acid sequence: CASTELGREGPDTQYF. The chain carries TRBV11-2 and TRBJ2-3; TRBD2 matches 9 bases. The CDR3 spans 16 residues. Germline trimming cut 7 bases from V and 4 bases from J; bases unmatched to any gene: 12. Per the germline V gene, CDR1 is SGHAT and CDR2 is FQNNGV.